Reported below is one T cell receptor (beta chain). Germline CDR1 and CDR2: MGHRA and YSYEKL. Germline trimming cut 1 base from V and 4 bases from J; bases unmatched to any gene: 6. The CDR3 sequence is 15 residues long. The sample belongs to a study of blood T cells in healthy people across ages. Sample-barcoded 5' priming and a J-beta primer mix drove a second PCR of roughly 6 to 12 cycles. TCRdb ran MiXCR on the 5' RACE reads and lists one entry per CDR3 protein. This sample carries some 1.6 million distinct CDR3 sequences, roughly 32% of them seen once, and the ten largest clones take around 10%. This sequence originates from a woman younger than 45 in good health. The rearrangement links TRBV4-1 to TRBJ2-5; 7 bases are a match to TRBD1. Sequencing input: blood. CDR3 protein: CASSQGIGGPETQYF. The CDR3 nucleotides read TGCGCCAGCAGCCAAGGGATAGGGGGCCCAGAGACCCAGTACTTC.